This is a list of T cell receptor beta chains from one sample in a study of memory CD4+ T cells and cytomegalovirus serostatus. The repertoire was sequenced with immunoSEQ multiplex PCR; TCRdb's copy has only in-frame clones and lacks some. Of over 25,000 clones in the sample, more than 75% were seen once. Sequences were obtained from memory CD4+ T cells from blood. The receptors were sampled from an adult in good health and CMV-seronegative. Both conserved end residues are part of each CDR3. The order of the fields is V gene, J gene, D gene, CDR3 length, clone size, CDR3 DNA, CDR3 protein. D genes are given only for firm matches. Size is stated for part of the rows, as once, few or many counts, or as a class when the clone is expanded.

v_call: TRBV2
j_call: TRBJ2-1
d_call: TRBD2
cdr3_length: 16
clone_size: few
cdr3_nt: TGTGCCAGCAGCGCGACTAGCGGGAGCCACTACAATGAGCAGTTCTTC
cdr3_aa: CASSATSGSHYNEQFF

v_call: TRBV6-5
j_call: TRBJ1-2
d_call: TRBD1
cdr3_length: 16
clone_size: NA
cdr3_nt: TGTGCCAGCAGTTATATTCGGACAGGGGGAGGCTATGGCTACACCTTC
cdr3_aa: CASSYIRTGGGYGYTF

v_call: TRBV27
j_call: TRBJ1-4
d_call: TRBD1
cdr3_length: 14
clone_size: NA
cdr3_nt: TGTGCCAGCAGTTTGAAACAGGGGTATGAAAAACTGTTTTTT
cdr3_aa: CASSLKQGYEKLFF

v_call: TRBV10-3
j_call: TRBJ2-1
d_call: NA
cdr3_length: 16
clone_size: NA
cdr3_nt: TGTGCCATCAGGGCCGACAGGCCTGAGTCCTACAATGAGCAGTTCTTC
cdr3_aa: CAIRADRPESYNEQFF

v_call: TRBV18
j_call: TRBJ1-2
d_call: TRBD1
cdr3_length: 14
clone_size: NA
cdr3_nt: TGTGCCAGCTCACCAAATGACAGGGGTATGGGCTACACCTTC
cdr3_aa: CASSPNDRGMGYTF

v_call: TRBV30
j_call: TRBJ1-2
d_call: NA
cdr3_length: 14
clone_size: few
cdr3_nt: TGTGCCTGGAGTGGGTCAGCGACAGGTTATGGCTACACCTTC
cdr3_aa: CAWSGSATGYGYTF

v_call: TRBV19
j_call: TRBJ1-1
d_call: NA
cdr3_length: 13
clone_size: few
cdr3_nt: TGTGCCAGTAGCCTCCAGGGGATCCCTGAAGCTTTCTTT
cdr3_aa: CASSLQGIPEAFF

v_call: TRBV5-8
j_call: TRBJ1-3
d_call: NA
cdr3_length: 17
clone_size: few
cdr3_nt: TGTGCCAGCAGCTTGGTGGGAGGGGTTGGGTCTGGAAACACCATATATTTT
cdr3_aa: CASSLVGGVGSGNTIYF

v_call: TRBV6-1
j_call: TRBJ1-1
d_call: NA
cdr3_length: 12
clone_size: NA
cdr3_nt: TGTGCCAGCAGTGATTCCTTCACTGAAGCTTTCTTT
cdr3_aa: CASSDSFTEAFF

v_call: TRBV5-6
j_call: TRBJ2-4
d_call: TRBD2
cdr3_length: 15
clone_size: NA
cdr3_nt: TGTGCCAGCAGCTTGGGGACTAGCGGGAAAAACATTCAGTACTTC
cdr3_aa: CASSLGTSGKNIQYF

v_call: TRBV6-1
j_call: TRBJ2-3
d_call: TRBD1
cdr3_length: 15
clone_size: once
cdr3_nt: TGTGCCAGCAGGCCCGGACAGGGTTGGGCAGATACGCAGTATTTT
cdr3_aa: CASRPGQGWADTQYF

v_call: TRBV4-3
j_call: TRBJ1-5
d_call: NA
cdr3_length: 14
clone_size: NA
cdr3_nt: TGCGCCAGCAGCTGGGGGAGTAGCAATCAGCCCCAGCATTTT
cdr3_aa: CASSWGSSNQPQHF

v_call: TRBV7-2
j_call: TRBJ2-2
d_call: NA
cdr3_length: 14
clone_size: NA
cdr3_nt: TGTGCCAGCAGCGAGGGACCGATCACCGGGGAGCTGTTTTTT
cdr3_aa: CASSEGPITGELFF

v_call: TRBV5-4
j_call: TRBJ1-2
d_call: NA
cdr3_length: 15
clone_size: NA
cdr3_nt: TGTGCCAGCAGCTTGGGACAGACGGCGAACTATGGCTACACCTTC
cdr3_aa: CASSLGQTANYGYTF

v_call: TRBV29-1
j_call: TRBJ1-1
d_call: TRBD1
cdr3_length: 15
clone_size: NA
cdr3_nt: TGCAGCGTTGAAGGGGCGAAGGGGGCTAACACTGAAGCTTTCTTT
cdr3_aa: CSVEGAKGANTEAFF

v_call: TRBV5-1
j_call: TRBJ1-1
d_call: NA
cdr3_length: 14
clone_size: NA
cdr3_nt: TGCGCCAGCAGCTTCACAGGCCGAGGGACTGAAGCTTTCTTT
cdr3_aa: CASSFTGRGTEAFF

v_call: TRBV6-1
j_call: TRBJ2-3
d_call: NA
cdr3_length: 12
clone_size: once
cdr3_nt: TGTGCCAGCAGTACGCAGGGGGATACGCAGTATTTT
cdr3_aa: CASSTQGDTQYF

v_call: TRBV27
j_call: TRBJ1-3
d_call: NA
cdr3_length: 13
clone_size: few
cdr3_nt: TGTGCCAGCAGTTTAAAAGGGGGAAACACCATATATTTT
cdr3_aa: CASSLKGGNTIYF

v_call: TRBV6-6
j_call: TRBJ2-7
d_call: TRBD1
cdr3_length: 16
clone_size: NA
cdr3_nt: TGTGCCAGCAGTTACGCCCCGGGACAGAGTACTTACGAGCAGTACTTC
cdr3_aa: CASSYAPGQSTYEQYF

v_call: TRBV30
j_call: TRBJ1-6
d_call: TRBD1
cdr3_length: 13
clone_size: NA
cdr3_nt: TGTGCCTGTCGACAGGGGAATAATTCACCCCTCCACTTT
cdr3_aa: CACRQGNNSPLHF

v_call: TRBV18
j_call: TRBJ1-1
d_call: NA
cdr3_length: 15
clone_size: NA
cdr3_nt: TGTGCCAGCTCTCTATACCGGGACTATAGGACTGAAGCTTTCTTT
cdr3_aa: CASSLYRDYRTEAFF

v_call: TRBV28
j_call: TRBJ1-5
d_call: NA
cdr3_length: 14
clone_size: NA
cdr3_nt: TGTGCCAGTCTTACCGGGTTTCAAGATCAGCCCCAGCATTTT
cdr3_aa: CASLTGFQDQPQHF

v_call: TRBV7-2
j_call: TRBJ1-1
d_call: TRBD1
cdr3_length: 14
clone_size: few
cdr3_nt: TGTGCCAGCAGGTCGACAGGGAGCCACACTGAAGCTTTCTTT
cdr3_aa: CASRSTGSHTEAFF

v_call: TRBV28
j_call: TRBJ1-1
d_call: NA
cdr3_length: 16
clone_size: few
cdr3_nt: TGTGCCAGCAGTTTTCGGGGGGGGCGGTTGGGCACTGAAGCTTTCTTT
cdr3_aa: CASSFRGGRLGTEAFF

v_call: TRBV21-1
j_call: TRBJ1-4
d_call: NA
cdr3_length: 13
clone_size: NA
cdr3_nt: TGTGCCAGCCCACAGGGGATAGGGGAAAAACTGTTTTTT
cdr3_aa: CASPQGIGEKLFF

v_call: TRBV11-2
j_call: TRBJ2-5
d_call: TRBD2
cdr3_length: 15
clone_size: NA
cdr3_nt: TGTGCCAGCAGCGCGACTAGCGGGACGGTGGAGACCCAGTACTTC
cdr3_aa: CASSATSGTVETQYF

v_call: TRBV18
j_call: TRBJ2-2
d_call: NA
cdr3_length: 15
clone_size: NA
cdr3_nt: TGTGCCAGCTCCCTTACTAGAACGAACACCGGGGAGCTGTTTTTT
cdr3_aa: CASSLTRTNTGELFF

v_call: TRBV18
j_call: TRBJ2-7
d_call: NA
cdr3_length: 14
clone_size: NA
cdr3_nt: TGTGCCAGCTCACCAGAGGCGGGAACCAACGAGCAGTACTTC
cdr3_aa: CASSPEAGTNEQYF

v_call: TRBV7-3
j_call: TRBJ1-6
d_call: NA
cdr3_length: 13
clone_size: NA
cdr3_nt: TGTGCCAGCAGCTCAGGGGCTGATTCACCCCTCCACTTT
cdr3_aa: CASSSGADSPLHF

v_call: TRBV6-6
j_call: TRBJ1-2
d_call: NA
cdr3_length: 12
clone_size: NA
cdr3_nt: TGTGCCAGCACCTCAGTTGATAGCGGCTACACCTTC
cdr3_aa: CASTSVDSGYTF